Sequencing of this T cell receptor (beta chain) was carried out in a study of cytomegalovirus exposure and HLA in healthy donors (dated by TCRdb to about 2017). Regarding the research as a whole: According to a later analysis, one platform produced both the 110 or so validation repertoires and the roughly 640 repertoires of the first cohort. The study aimed to test whether signatures of past pathogen exposure could be identified by cataloging public T cell receptors. A separate validation cohort of over a hundred different subjects was used in addition to the approximately 640-subject first cohort. High-throughput TCR immunosequencing, statistical association of individual TCRs with disease status, and machine learning were combined to predict cytomegalovirus infection status.

Of note for this clone: The specificity of this receptor is unknown. The input lacks base qualities; no much larger clone sits a single base away.

Study-wide findings and limitations: The classifier was reported to diagnose cytomegalovirus status with high specificity and sensitivity in both the original and validation cohorts. A later analysis found that TCRs clustered in the first cohort also tended to co-occur in the roughly 120 validation repertoires, with just under 95% of cluster scores above 0. The authors suggested that the approach could potentially be generalized to other disease states and immunological phenotypes. Three of the identified cytomegalovirus-associated TCR beta chains were confirmed in vitro to be specific for cytomegalovirus antigens. The study listed 150 to 200 TCR beta chains as associated with cytomegalovirus. A later analysis had no HLA typing for the validation cohort, so co-occurrence there was scored across all 130 or so repertoires. While some public TCRs were present in many individuals, most TCR sequences turned up only very rarely across donors.

After removal of 3 bases from V and 0 bases from J, the junction retains 10 bases not matched to a gene. The CDR3 starts with the cysteine, ends with the phenylalanine, and has 17 residues. Here the CDR3 DNA is all that survives: 51 bases in frame from base 1. The germline V gene (reference sequence) specifies LNHDA as CDR1 and SQIVND as CDR2. Separate from the approximately 670-subject first cohort, the validation cohort of around 130 subjects was the group to which the donors belonged. Libraries were built with the immunoSEQ multiplex PCR assay. The original pipeline was this. A statistical classification framework was built to diagnose cytomegalovirus status from the catalog of TCR beta chain sequences. This is the immuneACCESS table as TCRdb keeps it, with only in-frame sequences that have V and J called. A part of the clones is gone; compared with another copy, unresolved V genes explain less than half, and the rest is unexplained. V and J calls and clone size are as listed in that table; D and trimming were resolved from the DNA. This sample comprises about 120,000 clones, roughly 87% of them detected only once. Jointly, the top ten make up less than 1.5% of the sample.

The rearranged segments are TRBV19 and TRBJ2-7, and TRBD2 matches 8 of the central bases. The sequenced material came from PBMCs. This receptor was identified in a woman aged 18-35 years in good health and CMV-seronegative. The DNA sequence is as follows: TGTGCCAGTAGTATCTCCGGGAGGGCTTGGAGCTCCTACGAGCAGTACTTC. It codes for CASSISGRAWSSYEQYF. This CDR3, with the reference TRBV19 and TRBJ2-7 proteins standing in past its ends, gives the full variable domain DGGITQSPKYLFRKEGQNVTLSCEQNLNHDAMYWYRQDPGQGLRLIYYSQIVNDFQKGDIAEGYSVSREKKESFPLTVTSAQKNPTAFYLCASSISGRAWSSYEQYFGPGTRLTVT.